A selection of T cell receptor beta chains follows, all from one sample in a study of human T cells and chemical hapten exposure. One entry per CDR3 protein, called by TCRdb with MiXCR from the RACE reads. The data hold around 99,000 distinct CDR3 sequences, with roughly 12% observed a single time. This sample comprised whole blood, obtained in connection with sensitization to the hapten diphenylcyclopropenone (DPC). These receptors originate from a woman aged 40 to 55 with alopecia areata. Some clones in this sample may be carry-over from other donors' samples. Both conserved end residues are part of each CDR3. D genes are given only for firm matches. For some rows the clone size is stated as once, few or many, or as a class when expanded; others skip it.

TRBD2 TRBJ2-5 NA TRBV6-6 CASSYSAGGRETQYF TGTGCCAGCAGTTACTCGGCGGGAGGCAGAGAGACCCAGTACTTC
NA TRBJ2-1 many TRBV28 CASSRTHREQFF TGTGCCAGCAGCCGAACCCACCGGGAGCAGTTCTTC
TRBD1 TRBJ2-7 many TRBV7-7 CASSSGQGAYEQYF TGTGCTAGCAGCTCCGGACAGGGTGCCTACGAGCAGTACTTC
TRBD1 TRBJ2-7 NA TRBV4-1 CASSQGTGGTYEQYF TGCGCCAGCAGCCAAGGGACAGGGGGTACCTACGAGCAGTACTTC
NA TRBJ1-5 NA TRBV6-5 CASSSGGHSNQPQHF TGTGCCAGCAGTTCCGGTGGACACAGCAATCAGCCCCAGCATTTT
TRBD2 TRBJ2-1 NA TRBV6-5 CASSFGTSGTLYNEQFF TGTGCCAGCAGTTTCGGGACTAGCGGGACACTCTACAATGAGCAGTTCTTC
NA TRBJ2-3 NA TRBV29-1 CSVGRDSTDTQYF TGCAGCGTAGGACGGGACAGCACAGATACGCAGTATTTT
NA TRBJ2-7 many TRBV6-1 CASSERIAYEQYF TGTGCCAGCAGTGAGAGAATAGCCTACGAGCAGTACTTC
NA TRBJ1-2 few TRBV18 CASSPPGVGGYYGYTF TGTGCCAGCTCACCACCGGGAGTGGGGGGCTACTATGGCTACACCTTC
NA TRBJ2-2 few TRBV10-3 CAIRNTGELFF TGTGCCATCAGGAACACCGGGGAGCTGTTTTTT
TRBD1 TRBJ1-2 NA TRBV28 CASMTPYNRGGNYGYTF TGTGCCAGCATGACGCCCTACAACAGGGGAGGCAACTATGGCTACACCTTC
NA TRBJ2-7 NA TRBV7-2 CASSLGGSRPYEQYF TGTGCCAGCAGCTTAGGAGGCTCTAGACCCTACGAGCAGTACTTC
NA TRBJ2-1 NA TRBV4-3 CASSQDWAGGNEQFF TGCGCCAGCAGCCAAGATTGGGCGGGTGGGAATGAGCAGTTCTTC
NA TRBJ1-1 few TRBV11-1 CASSLTVTLEAFF TGTGCCAGCAGCTTAACCGTGACACTTGAAGCTTTCTTT
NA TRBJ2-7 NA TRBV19 CASSLRQTYEQYF TGTGCCAGTAGTCTTCGACAGACCTACGAGCAGTACTTC
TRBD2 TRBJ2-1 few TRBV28 CASSPGGRIYNEQFF TGTGCCAGCAGCCCGGGCGGGAGAATCTACAATGAGCAGTTCTTC
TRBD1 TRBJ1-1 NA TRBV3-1 CASSPTTGANTEAFF TGTGCCAGCAGCCCCACGACAGGGGCCAACACTGAAGCTTTCTTT
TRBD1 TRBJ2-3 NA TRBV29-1 CSGWGQGLTDTQYF TGCAGCGGATGGGGACAGGGGCTCACAGATACGCAGTATTTT
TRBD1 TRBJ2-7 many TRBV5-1 CASSSSPSGQGWGQYF TGCGCCAGCAGCTCATCCCCCTCCGGACAGGGCTGGGGGCAGTACTTC
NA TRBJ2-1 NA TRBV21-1 CASSKDAPGPGGSYNEQFF TGTGCCAGCAGCAAAGACGCCCCGGGGCCCGGTGGGTCCTACAATGAGCAGTTCTTC
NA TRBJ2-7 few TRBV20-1 CSASRLEQYF TGCAGTGCTAGTCGTCTCGAGCAGTACTTC
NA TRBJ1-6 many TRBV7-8 CASSLNLGGNSPLHF TGTGCCAGCAGCTTAAATCTAGGGGGAAATTCACCCCTCCACTTT
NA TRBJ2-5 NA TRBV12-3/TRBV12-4 CASSAGAETQYF TGTGCCAGCAGTGCCGGGGCAGAGACCCAGTACTTC
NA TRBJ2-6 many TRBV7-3 CASKLAGANVLTF TGTGCCAGCAAGTTGGCTGGGGCCAACGTCCTGACTTTC
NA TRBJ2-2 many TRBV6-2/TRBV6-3 CASSYARRTNTGELFF TGTGCCAGCAGTTACGCCCGGAGAACGAACACCGGGGAGCTGTTTTTT
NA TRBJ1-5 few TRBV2 CASSPRMSNQPQHF TGTGCCAGCAGTCCGCGAATGAGCAATCAGCCCCAGCATTTT
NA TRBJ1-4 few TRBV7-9 CASGLYATNEKLFF TGTGCCAGCGGGCTCTATGCAACTAATGAAAAACTGTTTTTT
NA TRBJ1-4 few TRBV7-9 CASSRRLEGEKLFF TGTGCCAGCAGCCGGCGCCTTGAAGGTGAAAAACTGTTTTTT
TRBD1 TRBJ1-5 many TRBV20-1 CSASRTGLNQPQHF TGCAGTGCTAGTAGGACAGGGCTCAATCAGCCCCAGCATTTT
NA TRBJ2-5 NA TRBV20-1 CSARVQLAGLQETQYF TGCAGTGCTAGAGTTCAACTCGCGGGACTCCAAGAGACCCAGTACTTC
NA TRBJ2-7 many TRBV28 CASSLSRLNYEQYF TGTGCCAGCAGTTTAAGTCGGCTAAACTACGAGCAGTACTTC
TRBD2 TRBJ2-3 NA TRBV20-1 CSAMAGGHTDTQYF TGCAGTGCTATGGCGGGAGGGCACACAGATACGCAGTATTTT
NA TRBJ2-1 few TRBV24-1 CATSPQGTYKNEQFF TGTGCCACCAGCCCACAGGGTACGTACAAAAATGAGCAGTTCTTC
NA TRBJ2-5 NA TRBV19 CASSIGTEQETQYF TGTGCCAGTAGTATAGGGACAGAGCAAGAGACCCAGTACTTC
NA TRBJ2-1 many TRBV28 CASRSYNEQFF TGTGCCAGCAGATCTTACAATGAGCAGTTCTTC
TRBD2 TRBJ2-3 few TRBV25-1 CASSEGLAAYGGDTQYF TGTGCCAGCAGTGAGGGACTAGCGGCCTACGGGGGAGATACGCAGTATTTT
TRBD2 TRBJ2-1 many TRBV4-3 CASSQVPSGMSNEQFF TGCGCCAGCAGCCAAGTTCCAAGCGGGATGAGCAATGAGCAGTTCTTC
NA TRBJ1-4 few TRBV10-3 CAISTRGGGYNNEKLFF TGTGCCATCAGTACCCGCGGCGGCGGCTACAATAATGAAAAACTGTTTTTT
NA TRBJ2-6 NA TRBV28 CASWGANVLTF TGTGCCAGTTGGGGGGCCAACGTCCTGACTTTC
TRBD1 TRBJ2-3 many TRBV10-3 CAITNGQGTDTQYF TGTGCCATCACCAATGGACAGGGCACAGATACGCAGTATTTT
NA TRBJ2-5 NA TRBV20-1 CSARDSRDLETQYF TGCAGTGCTAGAGATTCTCGCGATCTCGAGACCCAGTACTTC
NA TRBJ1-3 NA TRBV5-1 CASSLAQGNTIYF TGCGCCAGCAGCTTGGCCCAGGGAAACACCATATATTTT
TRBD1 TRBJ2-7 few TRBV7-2 CASSNRGRATYEQYF TGTGCCAGCAGCAACAGGGGTAGGGCCACCTACGAGCAGTACTTC
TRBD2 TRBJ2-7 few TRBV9 CASSVASSGELRDEQYF TGTGCCAGCAGCGTAGCGTCTAGCGGGGAGCTTAGGGACGAGCAGTACTTC
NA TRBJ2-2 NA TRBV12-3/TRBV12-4 CASSLEGETGELFF TGTGCCAGCAGTTTAGAGGGGGAAACCGGGGAGCTGTTTTTT
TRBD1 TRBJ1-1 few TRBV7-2 CASSLARGSNTEAFF TGTGCCAGCAGCTTAGCCAGGGGGTCGAACACTGAAGCTTTCTTT
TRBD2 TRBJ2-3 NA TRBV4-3 CASSQDPLAGVTDTQYF TGCGCCAGCAGCCAAGATCCTCTAGCGGGAGTGACAGATACGCAGTATTTT
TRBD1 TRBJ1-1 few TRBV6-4 CASSDSPGQGHQAFF TGTGCCAGCAGTGACTCGCCGGGACAGGGTCATCAAGCTTTCTTT
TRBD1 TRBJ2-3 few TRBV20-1 CSARDRGPPDTQYF TGCAGTGCTCGGGACAGGGGTCCCCCAGATACGCAGTATTTT